The next 27 T cell receptor beta chains were all read from a single sample in a study of blood T cells in healthy people across ages. The second PCR ran about 6 to 12 cycles with a sample-barcoded 5' primer and J-beta primers. MiXCR, applied by TCRdb to the 5' RACE reads, yields one record per CDR3 protein. Of 650,000 to 1,000,000 distinct CDR3 sequences in the sample, around 36% were seen once. Sequenced input: blood. The receptors were gathered from a man between 18 and 29 years old in good health.

V gene TRBV4-1 combines with J gene TRBJ2-5; possibly TRBD2 for D (6 bases). V shed 6 bases and J shed 4 bases, with 12 bases lying between them. The CDR3 has 13 residues. Germline CDR1 reads MGHRA; CDR2 reads YSYEKL. CDR3 residues: CASRAGPAETQYF. The CDR3 coding sequence is TGCGCCAGCAGAGCGGGCCCGGCAGAGACCCAGTACTTC.

Only a few counts were recorded for this clonotype. The chain recombines TRBV20-1 with TRBJ2-6; D is undetermined. Germline V gives CDR1 DFQATT, CDR2 SNEGSKA (reference sequence). This CDR3 has 14 amino acids. Deletions cut 4 bases from V and 4 bases from J, with 11 bases between. The CDR3 DNA reads TGCAGTGCTACCAGCCTGGCCGGGGCCAACGTCCTGACTTTC. It codes for CSATSLAGANVLTF.

This clonotype was recorded at least ten times. The V gene is TRBV10-3, the J gene TRBJ2-5; perhaps D is TRBD1 or TRBD2 (5 bases each). Germline CDR1 ENHRY, CDR2 SYGVKD. The CDR3 totals 15 residues. V lost 0 bases, J lost 2 bases, and 10 bases lay in between. As DNA, the CDR3 is TGTGCCATCAGTGAGTCGGGGGAGAGTCAAGAGACCCAGTACTTC. Its protein is CAISESGESQETQYF.

Many counts were recorded for this clonotype. V gene TRBV7-2 combines with J gene TRBJ2-7; TRBD2 agrees at 8 bases. J was trimmed by 5 bases and V by 5 bases; bases with no gene match: 11. The CDR3 consists of 15 residues. Germline V lookup: CDR1 SGHTA, CDR2 FQGNSA. The CDR3 sequence is CASSPRASGFHEQYF. CDR3 nucleotides: TGTGCCAGCAGCCCCCGGGCTAGCGGGTTCCACGAGCAGTACTTC.

V is TRBV2 and J is TRBJ1-2; a possible D gene is TRBD1 (6 bases). CDR3 length: 16 amino acids. V gave up 1 base and J gave up 2 bases, with 14 bases separating them. In germline, CDR1 is SNHLY, CDR2 FYNNEI. Here the CDR3 reads CASSEDREWGNYGYTF. As DNA, the CDR3 is TGTGCCAGCAGTGAAGACAGGGAATGGGGAAACTATGGCTACACCTTC.

The chain recombines TRBV7-2 with TRBJ1-5; D is ambiguous. Trimming shortened V by 2 bases and J by 2 bases, and 16 bases separated the two germline ends. The germline CDR1 and CDR2 sequences are SGHTA and FQGNSA. CDR3 length: 17 residues. CDR3 loop: CASSLQPTGVRNQPQHF. For the CDR3, the DNA is TGTGCCAGCAGCTTACAACCCACCGGGGTGCGCAATCAGCCCCAGCATTTT.

The V call is TRBV28, the J call TRBJ2-4; 8 nucleotides agree with TRBD2. CDR1 and CDR2 (germline): MDHEN, SYDVKM. CDR3 length: 13 residues. V was clipped by 3 bases and J by 9 bases; unmatched bases: 4. The CDR3 nucleotides read TGTGCCAGCAGTTTCCGGGAGGGGGGCATTCAGTACTTC. It translates to CASSFREGGIQYF.

The chain is built from TRBV7-9 and TRBJ2-1, with D maybe TRBD2 (7 bases). The length of the CDR3 is 14 residues. The V gene's germline CDR1 is SEHNR and CDR2 FQNEAQ (reference sequence). V was pared by 8 bases and J by 4 bases, with 15 bases between. In nucleotides, the CDR3 is TGTGCCAGCGGGCCCGGGGGGACATACAATGAGCAGTTCTTC. This codes for CASGPGGTYNEQFF.

This clonotype was found a few times. This sequence joins TRBV28 and TRBJ2-4, with D unresolved. In germline, CDR1 is MDHEN, CDR2 SYDVKM. The V end was cut by 2 bases, the J end by 2 bases, with 4 bases between. The CDR3 extends over 13 amino acids. The CDR3 DNA reads TGTGCCAGCAGTTTAGGTCCCAAAAACATTCAGTACTTC. Translated: CASSLGPKNIQYF.

This clonotype turned up a few times. The chain joins TRBV11-2 to TRBJ1-4; unclear D gene. Trimming took 5 bases from V and 0 from J, leaving 22 bases between them. Germline-derived CDR1 and CDR2 are SGHAT and FQNNGV. The CDR3 is 19 amino acids. The CDR3 DNA is TGTGCCAGCAGCATCCCCGTAGTGCCTGGCCTAACAACTAATGAAAAACTGTTTTTT. Protein: CASSIPVVPGLTTNEKLFF.

In its sample, this clonotype was seen a few times. The V and J genes are TRBV5-5 and TRBJ1-2; D is unclear. The CDR3 extends over 14 amino acids. Germline CDR1 is SGHKS and CDR2 is YYEKEE (reference sequence). V was clipped by 3 bases and J by 8 bases, with 17 bases between them. CDR3 region: CASSWGGEINGYTF. For the CDR3, the DNA is TGTGCCAGCAGCTGGGGTGGGGAAATAAACGGCTACACCTTC.

In its sample, this clonotype was seen once. This rearrangement joins TRBV2 to TRBJ2-5; D possibly corresponds to TRBD1 (6 bases). CDR1 is SNHLY and CDR2 is FYNNEI in the germline V gene. The V end was cut by 3 bases, the J end by 11 bases, with 22 bases between. This CDR3 is 15 amino acids long. This CDR3 is CASSDGRQGPNEQYF. The CDR3 DNA reads TGTGCCAGCAGTGACGGTCGCCAGGGGCCCAATGAGCAGTACTTC.

The J gene is TRBJ2-7, the V gene TRBV9; maybe TRBD1 (6 bases). V was shortened by 0 bases and J by 3 bases, with 16 bases between the two germline ends. This CDR3 comprises 16 residues. Germline CDR1 SGDLS, CDR2 YYNGEE. CDR3 loop: CASSVDVRGQSYEQYF. In DNA form, the CDR3 reads TGTGCCAGCAGCGTAGATGTGAGGGGACAAAGCTACGAGCAGTACTTC.

This clonotype has a handful of counts. The chain couples TRBV9 to TRBJ2-3; D uncertain. The V gene lost 0 bases and the J gene lost 1 base, with 9 bases spanning the gap. CDR1 SGDLS and CDR2 YYNGEE come from the germline V gene. This CDR3 region has 15 residues. CDR3 amino acids: CASSVDVYRTDTQYF. The CDR3 region has the DNA TGTGCCAGCAGCGTAGATGTCTACCGCACAGATACGCAGTATTTT.

With respect to this clonotype: A much larger clone differs from this one at a single base, so this may be a read error. The rearrangement joins TRBV29-1 to TRBJ2-1, with TRBD1 matching 10 bases. The CDR3 is 19 residues long. J gave up 10 bases and V 5 bases, and 26 bases lay outside the gene matches. Germline V lookup: CDR1 SQVTM, CDR2 ANQGSEA. CDR3 region: CSVRGKFISGQGFSYEQFF. The CDR3 DNA is TGCAGCGTTCGCGGCAAGTTCATTTCGGGACAGGGGTTTTCCTACGAGCAGTTCTTC.

The rearrangement joins TRBV7-2 to TRBJ2-2; D uncertain. CDR1 is SGHTA and CDR2 is FQGNSA in the germline V gene. Trimming took 4 bases from V and 3 from J, leaving 12 bases between them. The CDR3 consists of 15 residues. The DNA of the CDR3 is TGTGCCAGCAGCTCAGGACCCGCAGACACCGGGGAGCTGTTTTTT. It is translated as CASSSGPADTGELFF.

The gene calls are TRBV6-6 and TRBJ1-2; no definite D call. CDR1 and CDR2 (germline): MNHNY, SVGAGI (reference sequence). Trimming shortened V by 0 bases and J by 4 bases, and 9 bases separated the two germline ends. The CDR3 contains 14 residues. DNA of the CDR3: TGTGCCAGCAGTTACTCGAAGGATTTCTATGGCTACACCTTC. Amino acid sequence: CASSYSKDFYGYTF.

The chain carries TRBV29-1 and TRBJ1-2, with 9 bases aligning to TRBD1. The CDR3 sequence is 12 residues long. CDR1 SQVTM and CDR2 ANQGSEA come from the germline V gene. The trim removed 4 bases at V and 5 bases at J, leaving 2 bases unmatched. CDR3 DNA: TGCAGCGTTGTCGGGACAGGGTATGGCTACACCTTC. Protein sequence: CSVVGTGYGYTF. Based on the CDR3 plus reference TRBV29-1 and TRBJ1-2, the full variable domain is SAVISQKPSRDICQRGTSLTIQCQVDSQVTMMFWYRQQPGQSLTLIATANQGSEATYESGFVIDKFPISRPNLTFSTLTVSNMSPEDSSIYLCSVVGTGYGYTFGSGTRLTVV.

V usage is TRBV7-2 and J usage is TRBJ2-5; possible D gene TRBD1, 7 bases. This CDR3 is built from 17 residues. V lost 5 bases, J lost 3 bases, and 22 bases lay in between. Germline values: CDR1 SGHTA, CDR2 FQGNSA. The CDR3 region is CASSRQGGVRNEETQYF. CDR3 bases: TGTGCCAGCAGCCGCCAGGGGGGCGTCAGGAATGAAGAGACCCAGTACTTC.

This chain joins TRBV12-3 or TRBV12-4 and TRBJ2-7; 14 bases map to TRBD2. V was pared by 6 bases and J by 7 bases, with 8 bases of the junction left unmatched. The CDR3 has 15 amino acids. As DNA, the CDR3 is TGTGCCAGCAGGGGACTAGCGGGGGTGGTCAATGAGCAGTACTTC. This codes for CASRGLAGVVNEQYF.

The chain employs TRBV6-2 or TRBV6-3 and TRBJ2-2, with a tentative D call TRBD2 (5 bases). The V end lost 8 bases, the J end lost 2 bases, and 9 bases lay between the germline ends. The CDR3 contains 13 residues. Germline values: CDR1 MNHEY, CDR2 SVGEGT. The CDR3 sequence is CASVRGNTGELFF. DNA for the CDR3: TGTGCCAGCGTACGGGGAAACACCGGGGAGCTGTTTTTT.

The chain combines TRBV7-2 with TRBJ1-3, with 8 bases that match TRBD1. The length of the CDR3 is 16 residues. The germline V gene has CDR1 SGHTA and CDR2 FQGNSA. V was clipped by 6 bases and J by 0 bases; unmatched bases: 7. The CDR3 loop reads CASSRTGGFSGNTIYF. CDR3 DNA: TGTGCCAGCAGTAGAACAGGGGGATTCTCTGGAAACACCATATATTTT.

This clonotype was observed many times. The gene calls are TRBV10-3 and TRBJ1-2, with D unresolved. Germline assignment: CDR1 ENHRY and CDR2 SYGVKD. Trimming removed 3 bases from V and 0 bases from J, with 14 bases in between. The CDR3 is made up of 16 amino acids. The CDR3 bases are TGTGCCATCAGTGACCCCGCCGTGGCCCCTAACTATGGCTACACCTTC. Its translation is CAISDPAVAPNYGYTF.

V gene TRBV5-1 combines with J gene TRBJ1-1; D ambiguous. The CDR3 contains 14 residues. The germline CDR1 and CDR2 sequences are SGHRS and YFSETQ. Trimming cost V 0 bases and J 3 bases, with 9 bases left between them. The CDR3 spells CASSLGPEYTEAFF. Here the CDR3 DNA reads TGCGCCAGCAGCTTGGGGCCGGAATACACTGAAGCTTTCTTT.

This clonotype was found a few times. The gene calls are TRBV7-9 and TRBJ2-7, with 10 positions matching TRBD1. V dropped 5 bases and J dropped 2; count of bases not matched to a gene: 6. Germline CDR1 and CDR2: SEHNR and FQNEAQ (reference sequence). The CDR3 contains 15 residues. CDR3 bases: TGTGCCAGCAGCATACCGGGACAGGGGCCCTACGAGCAGTACTTC. Protein sequence: CASSIPGQGPYEQYF.

V gene TRBV15 combines with J gene TRBJ2-7, with TRBD2 identical over 8 bases. Germline CDR1 and CDR2: LNHNV and YYDKDF (reference sequence). CDR3 length: 16 residues. V trimming: 4 bases; J trimming: 7 bases; junction bases outside the gene matches: 15. CDR3 amino acids: CATSTSLAGGHNEQYF. CDR3 nucleotide sequence: TGTGCCACCAGCACCTCCTTGGCGGGAGGCCACAATGAGCAGTACTTC.

The V and J genes are TRBV9 and TRBJ1-3, with 8 bases aligning to TRBD1. Germline V CDR1 and CDR2: SGDLS, YYNGEE. V shed 4 bases, J shed 2 bases, and the junction held 5 bases outside the gene matches. This CDR3 contains 15 residues. The CDR3 here is CASSPVRGPGNTIYF. The CDR3 DNA reads as TGTGCCAGCAGCCCAGTCAGGGGGCCTGGAAACACCATATATTTT.